One sample yielded the 3 T cell receptor beta chains listed below, sequenced in a study of cytotoxic CD8 clonotypes in ibrutinib-treated CLL. Clones were read by immunoSEQ multiplex PCR, and TCRdb kept only the in-frame ones, dropping some. The sample yields about 150,000 clones, about 76% seen once. The sequencing used PBMCs, collected after 24 months of ibrutinib treatment. The receptors derive from a human donor with chronic lymphocytic leukemia.

This clone has more than one count but fewer than ten. J is TRBJ1-5 and V is TRBV9; D gene unclear. The V gene's germline CDR1 is SGDLS and CDR2 YYNGEE. The V gene lost 0 bases and the J gene lost 4 bases, with 11 bases spanning the gap. This CDR3 has 15 residues. CDR3 region: CASSVGVAENQPQHF. CDR3 in DNA: TGTGCCAGCAGCGTAGGGGTGGCAGAAAATCAGCCCCAGCATTTT.

The genes are TRBV4-3 and TRBJ2-1, with 8 positions matching TRBD2. The CDR3 extends over 13 amino acids. Germline values: CDR1 LGHNA, CDR2 YSLEER. The V gene end was trimmed by 4 bases and the J gene end by 8 bases; junction bases not matched to a gene: 4. The CDR3 spells CASSPGRADEQFF. In DNA form, the CDR3 reads TGCGCCAGCAGCCCCGGGAGGGCCGATGAGCAGTTCTTC.

The rearrangement uses TRBV5-5 and TRBJ1-5, with unresolved D. In germline, CDR1 is SGHKS, CDR2 YYEKEE (reference sequence). The CDR3 spans 13 residues. V lost 0 bases to trimming and J lost 5 bases, with 6 bases between them. Written as DNA, the CDR3 is TGTGCCAGCAGCTTGGCGTCCGATCAGCCCCAGCATTTT. This translates into CASSLASDQPQHF.